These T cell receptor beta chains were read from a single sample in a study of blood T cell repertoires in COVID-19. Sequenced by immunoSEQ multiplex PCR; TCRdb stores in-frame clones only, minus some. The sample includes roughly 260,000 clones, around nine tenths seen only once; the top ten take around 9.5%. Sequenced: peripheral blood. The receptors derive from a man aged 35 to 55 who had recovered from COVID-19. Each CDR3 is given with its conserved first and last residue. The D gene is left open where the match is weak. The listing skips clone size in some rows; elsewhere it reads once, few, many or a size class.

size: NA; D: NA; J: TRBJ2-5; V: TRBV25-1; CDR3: CASSEFGQPSETQYF; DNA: TGTGCCAGCAGTGAATTTGGACAGCCCTCCGAGACCCAGTACTTC
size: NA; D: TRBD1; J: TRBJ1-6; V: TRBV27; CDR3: CASSLGQVGRLSSPLHF; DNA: TGTGCCAGCAGTCTAGGACAGGTCGGTCGTCTTTCGTCACCCCTCCACTTT
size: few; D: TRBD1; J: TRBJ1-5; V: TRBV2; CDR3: CASSSLTGQDSNQPQHF; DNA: TGTGCCAGCAGTTCCCTGACAGGGCAAGATAGCAATCAGCCCCAGCATTTT
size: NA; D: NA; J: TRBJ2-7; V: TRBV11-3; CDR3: CASSLNGLLSYEQYF; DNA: TGTGCCAGCAGCTTAAATGGACTACTGTCCTACGAGCAGTACTTC
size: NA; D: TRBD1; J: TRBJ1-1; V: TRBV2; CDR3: CASIGDRATEAFF; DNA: TGTGCCAGCATCGGAGACAGGGCCACTGAAGCTTTCTTT
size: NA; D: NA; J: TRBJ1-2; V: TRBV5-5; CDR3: CASSTPGQLEHGGYTF; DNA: TGTGCCAGCAGCACCCCCGGACAGCTAGAACACGGCGGCTACACCTTC
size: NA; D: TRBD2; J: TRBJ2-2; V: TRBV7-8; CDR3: CASSPRGAGAGGTGELFF; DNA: TGTGCCAGCAGCCCACGCGGGGCGGGAGCTGGAGGAACCGGGGAGCTGTTTTTT
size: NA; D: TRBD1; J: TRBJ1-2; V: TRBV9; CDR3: CASSVGQGAYGYTF; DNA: TGTGCCAGCAGCGTAGGGCAGGGGGCCTATGGCTACACCTTC
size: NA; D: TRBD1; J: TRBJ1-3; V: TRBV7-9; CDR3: CASSLVSRKTGASGNTIYF; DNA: TGTGCCAGCAGCTTAGTCTCCCGAAAAACAGGGGCCTCTGGAAACACCATATATTTT
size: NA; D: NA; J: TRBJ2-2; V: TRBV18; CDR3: CASSSTNTGELFF; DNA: TGTGCCAGCTCATCCACGAACACCGGGGAGCTGTTTTTT
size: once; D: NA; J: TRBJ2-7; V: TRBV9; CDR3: CASSVGIGRPEQYF; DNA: TGTGCCAGCAGCGTAGGAATAGGGAGGCCCGAGCAGTACTTC
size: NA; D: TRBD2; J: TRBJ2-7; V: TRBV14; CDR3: CASSQRSVAGLSEQYF; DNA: TGTGCCAGCAGCCAAAGGTCGGTAGCGGGACTTAGCGAGCAGTACTTC
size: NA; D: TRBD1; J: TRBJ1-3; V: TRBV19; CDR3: CASSHETGASSSGNTIYF; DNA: TGTGCCAGTAGTCATGAGACAGGGGCGTCAAGCTCTGGAAACACCATATATTTT
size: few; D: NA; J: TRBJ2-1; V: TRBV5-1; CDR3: CASSLAGDLINEQFF; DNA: TGCGCCAGCAGCTTGGCGGGGGACTTGATTAATGAGCAGTTCTTC